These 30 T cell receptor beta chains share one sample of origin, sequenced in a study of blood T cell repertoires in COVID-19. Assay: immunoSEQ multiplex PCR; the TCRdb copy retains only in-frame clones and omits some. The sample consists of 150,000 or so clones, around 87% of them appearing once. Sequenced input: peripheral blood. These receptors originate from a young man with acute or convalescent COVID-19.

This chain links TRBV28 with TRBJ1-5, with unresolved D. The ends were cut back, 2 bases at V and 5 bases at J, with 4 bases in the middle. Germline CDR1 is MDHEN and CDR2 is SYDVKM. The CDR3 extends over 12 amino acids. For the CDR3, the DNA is TGTGCCAGCAGTTTAATAGATCAGCCCCAGCATTTT. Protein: CASSLIDQPQHF. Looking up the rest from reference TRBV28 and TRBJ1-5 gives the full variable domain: DVKVTQSSRYLVKRTGEKVFLECVQDMDHENMFWYRQDPGLGLRLIYFSYDVKMKEKGDIPEGYSVSREKKERFSLILESASTNQTSMYLCASSLIDQPQHFGDGTRLSIL.

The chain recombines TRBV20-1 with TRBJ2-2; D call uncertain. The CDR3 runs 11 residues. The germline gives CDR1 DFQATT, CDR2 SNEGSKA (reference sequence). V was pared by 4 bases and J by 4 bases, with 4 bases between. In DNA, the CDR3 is TGCAGTGCTACGTCCACCGGGGAGCTGTTTTTT. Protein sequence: CSATSTGELFF.

The DNA of the CDR3 is TGTGCCAGCACCCAAGGGGGCGAGCAGTACTTC. Translating gives CASTQGGEQYF. V is TRBV27 and J is TRBJ2-7; perhaps TRBD1 as D (6 bases). The CDR3 is made up of 11 amino acids. V lost 7 bases to trimming and J lost 6 bases, with 10 bases between them. CDR1 and CDR2 from the germline V gene are MNHEY and SMNVEV (reference sequence).

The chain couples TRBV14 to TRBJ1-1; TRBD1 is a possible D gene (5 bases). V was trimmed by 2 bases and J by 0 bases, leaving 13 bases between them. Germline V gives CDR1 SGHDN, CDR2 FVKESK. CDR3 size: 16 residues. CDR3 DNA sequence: TGTGCCAGCAGCCAATCCGGGAGGGGCGTGAACACTGAAGCTTTCTTT. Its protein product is CASSQSGRGVNTEAFF. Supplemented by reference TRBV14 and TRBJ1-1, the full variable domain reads EAGVTQFPSHSVIEKGQTVTLRCDPISGHDNLYWYRRVMGKEIKFLLHFVKESKQDESGMPNNRFLAERTGGTYSTLKVQPAELEDSGVYFCASSQSGRGVNTEAFFGQGTRLTVV.

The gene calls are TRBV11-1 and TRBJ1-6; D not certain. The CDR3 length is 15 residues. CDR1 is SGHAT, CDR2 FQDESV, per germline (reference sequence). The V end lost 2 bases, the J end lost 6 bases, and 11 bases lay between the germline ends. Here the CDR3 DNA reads TGTGCCAGCAGCTTATCAGCGACGGGTAATTCACCCCTCCACTTT. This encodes CASSLSATGNSPLHF.

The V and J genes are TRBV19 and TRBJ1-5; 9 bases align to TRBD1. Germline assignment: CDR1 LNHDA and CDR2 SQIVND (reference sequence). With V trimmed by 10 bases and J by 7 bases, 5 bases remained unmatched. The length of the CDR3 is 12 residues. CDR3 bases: TGTGCCACAAGGACAGGGGACCAGCCCCAGCATTTT. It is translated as CATRTGDQPQHF.

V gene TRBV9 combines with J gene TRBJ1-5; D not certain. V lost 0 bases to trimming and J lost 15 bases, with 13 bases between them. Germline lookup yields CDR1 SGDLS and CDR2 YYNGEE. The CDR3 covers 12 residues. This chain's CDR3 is CASSVAAQEVHF. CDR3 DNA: TGTGCCAGCAGCGTAGCAGCGCAAGAAGTGCATTTT.

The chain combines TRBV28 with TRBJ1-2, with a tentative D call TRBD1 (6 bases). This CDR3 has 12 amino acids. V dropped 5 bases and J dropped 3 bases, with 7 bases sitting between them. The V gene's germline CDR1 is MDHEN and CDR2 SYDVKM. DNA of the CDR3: TGTGCCAGCAGTGGACAGCACTATGGCTACACCTTC. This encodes CASSGQHYGYTF.

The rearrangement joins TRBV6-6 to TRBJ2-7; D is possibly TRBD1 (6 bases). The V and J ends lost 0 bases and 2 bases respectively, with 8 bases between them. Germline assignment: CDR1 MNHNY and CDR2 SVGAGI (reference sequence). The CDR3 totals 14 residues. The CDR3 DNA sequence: TGTGCCAGCAGTTACTCAGGGACACCCTACGAGCAGTACGTC. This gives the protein CASSYSGTPYEQYV.

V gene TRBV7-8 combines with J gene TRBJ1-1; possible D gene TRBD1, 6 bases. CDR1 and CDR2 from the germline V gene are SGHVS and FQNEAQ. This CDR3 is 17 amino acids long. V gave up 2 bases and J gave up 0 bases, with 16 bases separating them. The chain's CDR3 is CASSLTGQFGMNTEAFF. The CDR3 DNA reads TGTGCCAGCAGCTTAACAGGACAGTTCGGAATGAACACTGAAGCTTTCTTT. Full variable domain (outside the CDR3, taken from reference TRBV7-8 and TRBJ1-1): GAGVSQSPRYKVAKRGQDVALRCDPISGHVSLFWYQQALGQGPEFLTYFQNEAQLDKSGLPSDRFFAERPEGSVSTLKIQRTQQEDSAVYLCASSLTGQFGMNTEAFFGQGTRLTVV.

The DNA for the CDR3 is TGTGCTAGTGGTCAAATGGGACATAAAGAGACCCAGTACTTC. This encodes CASGQMGHKETQYF. The chain has TRBV12-5 and TRBJ2-5, with a tentative D call TRBD1 (6 bases). V shed 5 bases and J shed 3 bases, with 13 bases lying between them. Germline loops: CDR1 LGHNT, CDR2 FRNRAP. The CDR3 is made up of 14 amino acids.

The CDR3 DNA reads TGTGCCACCATTAGCGGGGGGTCTCAGTTCTTC. This sequence encodes CATISGGSQFF. The V call is TRBV7-9, the J call TRBJ2-1; 10 bases map to TRBD2. This CDR3 comprises 11 residues. With 10 bases clipped from V and 13 bases from J, the junction kept 7 bases outside the gene matches. CDR1 and CDR2 from the germline V gene are SEHNR and FQNEAQ (reference sequence).

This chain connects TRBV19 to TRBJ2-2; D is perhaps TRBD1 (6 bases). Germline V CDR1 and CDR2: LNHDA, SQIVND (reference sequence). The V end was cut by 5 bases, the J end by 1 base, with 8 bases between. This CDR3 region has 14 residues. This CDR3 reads CASSPQGNTGELFF. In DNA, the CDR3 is TGTGCCAGTAGTCCACAGGGGAACACCGGGGAGCTGTTTTTT.

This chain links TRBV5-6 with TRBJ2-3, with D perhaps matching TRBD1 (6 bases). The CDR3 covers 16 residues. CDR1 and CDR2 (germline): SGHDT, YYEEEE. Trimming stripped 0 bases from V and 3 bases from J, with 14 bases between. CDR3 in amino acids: CASSLGGGTPTDTQYF. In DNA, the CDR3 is TGTGCCAGCAGCTTGGGGGGTGGGACACCTACAGATACGCAGTATTTT.

CDR3 region: CASSQIGQFNSPLHF. The CDR3 DNA sequence: TGTGCCAGCAGCCAAATCGGACAGTTTAATTCACCCCTCCACTTT. V usage is TRBV6-6 and J usage is TRBJ1-6, with a tentative D call TRBD1 (6 bases). Germline V gives CDR1 MNHNY, CDR2 SVGAGI (reference sequence). The length of the CDR3 is 15 residues. The V gene lost 6 bases and the J gene lost 6 bases, with 15 bases spanning the gap.

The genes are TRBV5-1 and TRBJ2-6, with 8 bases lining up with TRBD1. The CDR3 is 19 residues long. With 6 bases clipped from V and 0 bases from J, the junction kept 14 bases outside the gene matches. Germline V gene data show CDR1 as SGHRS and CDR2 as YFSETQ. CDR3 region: CASIGQKDRESSGANVLTF. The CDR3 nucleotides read TGCGCCAGCATTGGCCAAAAGGACAGGGAGAGCTCTGGGGCCAACGTCCTGACTTTC.

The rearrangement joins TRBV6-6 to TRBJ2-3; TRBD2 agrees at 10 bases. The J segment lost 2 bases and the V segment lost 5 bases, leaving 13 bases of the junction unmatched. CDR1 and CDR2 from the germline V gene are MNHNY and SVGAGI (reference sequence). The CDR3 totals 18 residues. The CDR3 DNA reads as TGTGCCAGCAGTCCGAGCCTTATTAGCGGGGGGACCACAGATACGCAGTATTTT. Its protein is CASSPSLISGGTTDTQYF.

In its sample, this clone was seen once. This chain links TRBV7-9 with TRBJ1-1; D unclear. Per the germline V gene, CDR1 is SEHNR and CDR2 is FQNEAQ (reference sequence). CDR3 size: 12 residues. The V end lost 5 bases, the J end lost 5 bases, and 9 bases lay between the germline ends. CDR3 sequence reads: CASSPIETEAFF. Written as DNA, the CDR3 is TGTGCCAGCAGCCCTATTGAGACTGAAGCTTTCTTT.

The CDR3 protein is CASSEGTADNSPLHF. CDR3 in DNA: TGTGCCAGCAGCGAGGGGACAGCAGATAATTCACCCCTCCACTTT. The rearrangement uses TRBV6-4 and TRBJ1-6; 7 bases agree with TRBD1. The V gene end was trimmed by 6 bases and the J gene end by 5 bases; junction bases not matched to a gene: 7. The CDR3 totals 15 residues. Germline loops: CDR1 MRHNA, CDR2 SNTAGT.

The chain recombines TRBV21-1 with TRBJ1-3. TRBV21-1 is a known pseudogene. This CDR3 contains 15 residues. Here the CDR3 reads CASSSWGALGNTIYF. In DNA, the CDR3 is TGTGCCAGCAGCAGTTGGGGAGCACTTGGAAACACCATATATTTT.

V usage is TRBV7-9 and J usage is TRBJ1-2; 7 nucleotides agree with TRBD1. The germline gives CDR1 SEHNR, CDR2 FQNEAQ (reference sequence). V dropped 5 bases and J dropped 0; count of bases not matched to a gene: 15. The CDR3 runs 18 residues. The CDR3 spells CASSPLAHTGAANYGYTF. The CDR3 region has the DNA TGTGCCAGCAGCCCCCTGGCACACACAGGGGCTGCTAACTATGGCTACACCTTC. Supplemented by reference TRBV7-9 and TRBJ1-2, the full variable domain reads DTGVSQNPRHKITKRGQNVTFRCDPISEHNRLYWYRQTLGQGPEFLTYFQNEAQLEKSRLLSDRFSAERPKGSFSTLEIQRTEQGDSAMYLCASSPLAHTGAANYGYTFGSGTRLTVV.

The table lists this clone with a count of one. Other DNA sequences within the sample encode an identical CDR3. CDR3 residues: CASSYGQYNEQFF. CDR3 nucleotide sequence: TGTGCCAGCAGTTACGGACAGTACAATGAGCAGTTCTTC. The gene calls are TRBV6-5 and TRBJ2-1; perhaps TRBD1 as D (6 bases). Germline assignment: CDR1 MNHEY and CDR2 SVGAGI. Between the trimmed V and J ends, which lost 2 bases and 4 bases, there was a span of 6 bases. The CDR3 runs 13 residues.

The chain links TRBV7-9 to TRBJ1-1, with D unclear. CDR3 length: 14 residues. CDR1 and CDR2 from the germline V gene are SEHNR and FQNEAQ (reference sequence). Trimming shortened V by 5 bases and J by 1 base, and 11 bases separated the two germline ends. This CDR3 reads CASSTRRQNTEAFF. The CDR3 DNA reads TGTGCCAGCAGCACACGACGACAGAACACTGAAGCTTTCTTT.

The CDR3 region has the DNA TGTGCCAGCAGCTTGGGGACAGGGGAAAGGGAGACCCAGTACTTC. Translating gives CASSLGTGERETQYF. The chain carries TRBV5-4 and TRBJ2-5; 9 bases are a match to TRBD1. The CDR3 has 15 amino acids. Germline values: CDR1 SGHNT, CDR2 YYREEE (reference sequence). With 0 bases clipped from V and 5 bases from J, the junction kept 5 bases outside the gene matches.

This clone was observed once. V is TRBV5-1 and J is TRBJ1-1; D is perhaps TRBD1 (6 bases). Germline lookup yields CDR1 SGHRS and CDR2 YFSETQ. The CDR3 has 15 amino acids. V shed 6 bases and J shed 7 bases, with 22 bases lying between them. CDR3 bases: TGCGCCAGCAACCTTGCCGTAACAGGGTCTAATGAAGCTTTCTTT. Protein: CASNLAVTGSNEAFF.

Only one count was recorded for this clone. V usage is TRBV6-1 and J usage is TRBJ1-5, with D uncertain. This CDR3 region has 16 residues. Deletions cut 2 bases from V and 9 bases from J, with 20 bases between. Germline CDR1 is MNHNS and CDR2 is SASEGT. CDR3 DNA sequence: TGTGCCAGCAGTGAAATAAATAGGACTCCTATCCGGCCCCAGCATTTT. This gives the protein CASSEINRTPIRPQHF.

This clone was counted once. The CDR3 is CASSRQAAPNTEAFF. The CDR3 nucleotides read TGTGCCAGCAGCCGCCAGGCAGCTCCGAACACTGAAGCTTTCTTT. The rearrangement uses TRBV14 and TRBJ1-1, with D uncertain. The CDR3 extends over 15 amino acids. V lost 4 bases to trimming and J lost 1 base, with 13 bases between them. Germline CDR1 reads SGHDN; CDR2 reads FVKESK.

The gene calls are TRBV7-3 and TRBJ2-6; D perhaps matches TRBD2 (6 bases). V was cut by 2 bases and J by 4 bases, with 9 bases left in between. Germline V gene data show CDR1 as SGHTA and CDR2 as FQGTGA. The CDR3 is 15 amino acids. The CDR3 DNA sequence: TGTGCCAGCAGCTTAGGGGAGGCAGGGGCCAACGTCCTGACTTTC. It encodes CASSLGEAGANVLTF.

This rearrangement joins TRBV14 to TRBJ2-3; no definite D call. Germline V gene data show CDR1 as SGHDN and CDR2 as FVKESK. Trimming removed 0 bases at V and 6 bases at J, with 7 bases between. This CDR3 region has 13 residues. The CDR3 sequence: CASSQDRLDTQYF. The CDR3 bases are TGTGCCAGCAGCCAAGATAGATTGGATACGCAGTATTTT.

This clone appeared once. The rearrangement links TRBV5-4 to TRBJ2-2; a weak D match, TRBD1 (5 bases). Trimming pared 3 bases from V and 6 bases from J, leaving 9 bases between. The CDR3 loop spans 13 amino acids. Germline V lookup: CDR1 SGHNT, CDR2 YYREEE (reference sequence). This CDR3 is CASSWGLSGELFF. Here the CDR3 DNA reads TGTGCCAGCAGCTGGGGCCTTTCCGGGGAGCTGTTTTTT.